The 2 T cell receptor beta chains below come from one sample, sequenced in a study of shared clonotypes between healthy human individuals. The assay was immunoSEQ multiplex PCR, and TCRdb's table has in-frame clones only and misses some. The table includes some 1 million clones, around 75% detected once. Specimen: memory CD4+ T cells sorted from blood. The subset was: CD45RA-negative fraction. The receptor source for this set is a man aged 18 to 30 in good health.

The gene calls are TRBV5-1 and TRBJ1-6, with 8 bases matching TRBD1. The germline CDR1 and CDR2 sequences are SGHRS and YFSETQ. CDR3 size: 14 residues. Trimming removed 4 bases from V and 7 bases from J; junction bases left unmatched: 4. CDR3 region: CASSVDRANSPLHF. In DNA form, the CDR3 reads TGCGCCAGCAGCGTGGACAGGGCGAATTCACCCCTCCACTTT.

This clone was seen a few times. This same CDR3 is encoded by further DNA sequences in the sample. The chain links TRBV4-1 to TRBJ1-2; possibly TRBD1 for D (5 bases). This CDR3 region has 15 residues. CDR1 and CDR2 from the germline V gene are MGHRA and YSYEKL. Trimming took off 1 base at V and 1 base at J, with 10 bases between the two ends. CDR3 region: CASSQAGQGNYGYTF. For the CDR3, the DNA is TGCGCCAGCAGCCAAGCGGGGCAGGGTAACTATGGCTACACCTTC.